This record looks at one T cell receptor (beta chain) sequence and its context. Original analysis: Estimation of nucleated cell counts was performed using reference gene primer amplification. Sequencing used immunoSEQ multiplex PCR; TCRdb keeps in-frame clones, though not all of them. Clone size and V and J calls were adopted from that table, with D and trimming inferred from the DNA. The repertoire includes fewer than 100,000 clones, approximately 78% of them detected once, and under 30% sits in the top ten. The sample comes from a study of blood T cell repertoires in COVID-19. About the research overall: Acute and convalescent COVID-19 samples came from the United States, Italy and Spain. The cDNA or gDNA used as material had been derived from T cells, B-cell-depleted T cells, or PBMCs.

The CDR3 contains 15 residues. Looked up from germline, CDR1 is MNHEY and CDR2 is SMNVEV (reference sequence). Trimming removed 5 bases from V and 9 bases from J, with 20 bases in between. V gene TRBV27 combines with J gene TRBJ2-1, with TRBD2 as a possible D gene (7 bases). Source material: peripheral blood. The clonotype comes from a human donor in a cohort sampled during active COVID-19. CDR3 in DNA: TGTGCCAGCAGTGTGGGGGGGCAGGGACAAGGTGAGCAGTTCTTC. Amino acid sequence: CASSVGGQGQGEQFF.